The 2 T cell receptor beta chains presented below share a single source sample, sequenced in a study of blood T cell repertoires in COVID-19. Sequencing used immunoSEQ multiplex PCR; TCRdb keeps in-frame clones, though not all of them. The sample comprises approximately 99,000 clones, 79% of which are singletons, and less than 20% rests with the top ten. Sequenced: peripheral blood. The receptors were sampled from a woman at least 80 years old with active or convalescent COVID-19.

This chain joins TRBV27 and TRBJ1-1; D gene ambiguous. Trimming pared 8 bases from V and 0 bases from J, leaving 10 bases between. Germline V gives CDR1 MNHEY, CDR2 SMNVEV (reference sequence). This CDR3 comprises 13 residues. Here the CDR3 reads CASPGPMNTEAFF. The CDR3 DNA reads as TGTGCCAGCCCCGGTCCTATGAACACTGAAGCTTTCTTT.

CDR3 bases: TGCGCCAGCAGCCAGGGGGCTGTAGAGACCCAGTACTTC. It codes for CASSQGAVETQYF. The rearrangement joins TRBV5-1 to TRBJ2-5; TRBD1 aligns across 8 bases. CDR3 length equals 13 residues. V shed 4 bases and J 4 bases; nucleotides not matched to a gene: 3. CDR1 is SGHRS and CDR2 is YFSETQ in the germline V gene.